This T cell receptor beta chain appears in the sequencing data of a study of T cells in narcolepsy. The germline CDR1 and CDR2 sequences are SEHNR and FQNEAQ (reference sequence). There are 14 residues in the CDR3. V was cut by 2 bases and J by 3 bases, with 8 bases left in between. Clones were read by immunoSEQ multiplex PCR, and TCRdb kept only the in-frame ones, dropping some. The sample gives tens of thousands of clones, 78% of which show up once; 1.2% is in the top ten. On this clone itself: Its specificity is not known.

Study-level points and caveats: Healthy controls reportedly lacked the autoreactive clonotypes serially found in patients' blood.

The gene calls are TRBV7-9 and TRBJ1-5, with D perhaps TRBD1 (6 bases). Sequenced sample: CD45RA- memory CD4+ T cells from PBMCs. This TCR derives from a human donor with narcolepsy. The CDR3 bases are TGTGCCAGCAGCTTATCAGGGGCCAATCAGCCCCAGCATTTT. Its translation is CASSLSGANQPQHF.